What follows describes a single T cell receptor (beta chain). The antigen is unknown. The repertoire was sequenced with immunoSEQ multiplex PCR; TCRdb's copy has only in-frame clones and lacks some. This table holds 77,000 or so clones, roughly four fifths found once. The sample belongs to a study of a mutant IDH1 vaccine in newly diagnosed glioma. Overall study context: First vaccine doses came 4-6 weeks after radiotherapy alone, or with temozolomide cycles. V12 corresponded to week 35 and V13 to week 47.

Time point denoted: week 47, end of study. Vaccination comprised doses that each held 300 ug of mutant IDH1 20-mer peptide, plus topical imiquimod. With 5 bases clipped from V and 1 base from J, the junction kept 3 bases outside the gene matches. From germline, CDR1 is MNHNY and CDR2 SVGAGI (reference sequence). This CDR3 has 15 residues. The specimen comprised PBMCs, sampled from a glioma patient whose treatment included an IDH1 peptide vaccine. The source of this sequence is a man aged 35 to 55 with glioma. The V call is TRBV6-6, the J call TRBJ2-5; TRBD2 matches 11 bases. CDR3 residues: CASSPTSGTQETQYF. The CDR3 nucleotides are TGTGCCAGCAGTCCGACTAGCGGGACCCAAGAGACCCAGTACTTC.